One sample yielded the 17 T cell receptor beta chains listed below, sequenced in a study of beta chain features in type 1 diabetes. cDNA synthesis used the whole RNA isolate, giving expressed TCRB sequences. TCRdb's table, derived via immunoSEQ multiplex PCR, lists solely in-frame clones and lacks some. The sample lists 430,000 or so clones; over 9.5% were seen once. Sequences were obtained from naive CD4+ T cells from blood. The receptors come from a woman in her late teens or twenties in good health.

This chain connects TRBV4-3 to TRBJ2-1; maybe TRBD2 (6 bases). Germline values: CDR1 LGHNA, CDR2 YSLEER. Trimming removed 4 bases at V and 1 base at J, with 14 bases between. The CDR3 is 16 residues long. The CDR3 spells CASSPSPRGSYNEQFF. DNA for the CDR3: TGCGCCAGCAGCCCCAGCCCGCGGGGATCCTACAATGAGCAGTTCTTC.

This clone was recorded a few times. The chain recombines TRBV18 with TRBJ2-7, with D possibly matching TRBD2 (5 bases). Per germline, CDR1 KGHSH and CDR2 LQKENI. CDR3 size: 15 residues. The germline V and J ends were trimmed by 2 bases and 2 bases, with 13 bases remaining between them. The DNA of the CDR3 is TGTGCCAGCTCACCAGAGACTACGAGAACCTACGAGCAGTACTTC. It translates to CASSPETTRTYEQYF.

This clone was counted between two and nine times. The chain uses TRBV7-3 and TRBJ2-7; the D gene could be TRBD1 or TRBD2 (6 bases each). From germline, CDR1 is SGHTA and CDR2 FQGTGA. The V end was cut by 5 bases, the J end by 2 bases, with 13 bases between. This CDR3 is built from 14 residues. The DNA for the CDR3 is TGTGCCAGCAGCCCCGGGGGCAGCGCCTACGAGCAGTACTTC. Protein: CASSPGGSAYEQYF.

The rearrangement links TRBV7-2 to TRBJ2-4; 7 positions match TRBD1. CDR1 is SGHTA, CDR2 FQGNSA, per germline. The CDR3 extends over 15 amino acids. The V gene end was trimmed by 3 bases and the J gene end by 3 bases; junction bases not matched to a gene: 5. DNA for the CDR3: TGTGCCAGCAGCTTTACAGGGGACGGCAAAAACATTCAGTACTTC. This gives the protein CASSFTGDGKNIQYF. Using reference TRBV7-2 and TRBJ2-4 for the parts outside the CDR3, the full variable domain is GAGVSQSPSNKVTEKGKDVELRCDPISGHTALYWYRQSLGQGLEFLIYFQGNSAPDKSGLPSDRFSAERTGGSVSTLTIQRTQQEDSAVYLCASSFTGDGKNIQYFGAGTRLSVL.

This clone turned up a few times. Other nucleotide sequences in the sample specify the same CDR3. The V call is TRBV28, the J call TRBJ2-7, with 7 nucleotides matching TRBD1. The CDR3 is 12 residues long. V gave up 3 bases and J gave up 4 bases; unmatched junction bases: 0. Germline V lookup: CDR1 MDHEN, CDR2 SYDVKM. CDR3 nucleotides: TGTGCCAGCAGTTTGACAGGGTACGAGCAGTACGTC. Protein product: CASSLTGYEQYV.

Only a few counts were recorded for this clone. This chain uses TRBV7-2 with TRBJ1-5; D is perhaps TRBD1 (6 bases). Per the germline V gene, CDR1 is SGHTA and CDR2 is FQGNSA. Trimming took 1 base from V and 6 from J, leaving 16 bases between them. This CDR3 comprises 16 residues. CDR3 in DNA: TGTGCCAGCAGCTTAGAGGACAGTAGAACGGCTCAGCCCCAGCATTTT. Its translation: CASSLEDSRTAQPQHF.

This clone occurred a few times. The genes are TRBV29-1 and TRBJ2-5; tentatively, D is TRBD1 (6 bases). Germline V gene lookup returns CDR1 SQVTM and CDR2 ANQGSEA. CDR3 length equals 12 residues. V gave up 7 bases and J gave up 5 bases, with 14 bases separating them. In DNA, the CDR3 is TGCAGCGCTTCAGGGGTTGTGGAGACCCAGTACTTC. As protein: CSASGVVETQYF.

The genes are TRBV9 and TRBJ2-1, with 8 bases lining up with TRBD2. Germline-derived CDR1 and CDR2 are SGDLS and YYNGEE. The CDR3 length is 14 residues. V shed 0 bases and J 10 bases; nucleotides not matched to a gene: 6. CDR3 in DNA: TGTGCCAGCAGCGTAGAGGCTAGCGGGTTAGAGCAGTTCTTC. Amino acids: CASSVEASGLEQFF.

There are a few counts of this clone. The rearrangement uses TRBV4-3 and TRBJ2-2; a possible D gene is TRBD1 (5 bases). The V end lost 0 bases, the J end lost 4 bases, and 12 bases lay between the germline ends. Looked up from germline, CDR1 is LGHNA and CDR2 is YSLEER. CDR3 size: 16 residues. The CDR3 DNA follows: TGCGCCAGCAGCCAAGATTTGGGCAGGGCCACCGGGGAGCTGTTTTTT. The encoded protein is CASSQDLGRATGELFF.

The chain has TRBV28 and TRBJ1-5; D is undetermined. Germline V gives CDR1 MDHEN, CDR2 SYDVKM. Between the trimmed V and J ends, which lost 2 bases and 2 bases, there was a span of 10 bases. This CDR3 is 15 amino acids long. This CDR3 is CASSLSGRRNQPQHF. The CDR3 nucleotides are TGTGCCAGCAGTTTAAGCGGCCGCCGCAATCAGCCCCAGCATTTT.

This clone was seen a handful of times. The chain employs TRBV9 and TRBJ1-6, with a tentative D call TRBD1 (5 bases). V shed 1 base and J shed 9 bases, with 14 bases lying between them. The CDR3 loop spans 15 amino acids. Germline loops: CDR1 SGDLS, CDR2 YYNGEE. The DNA for the CDR3 is TGTGCCAGCAGCGTAAGCAGGTTGGGGGGTTCACCCCTCCACTTT. Residues: CASSVSRLGGSPLHF.

This rearrangement joins TRBV6-4 to TRBJ2-3; TRBD1 matches 8 bases. This CDR3 region has 14 residues. J lost 1 base, V lost 3 bases, and 0 bases had no gene match. Germline CDR1 MRHNA, CDR2 SNTAGT. In DNA form, the CDR3 reads TGTGCCAGCAGTGAGGGACAGGGCACAGATACGCAGTATTTT. It translates to CASSEGQGTDTQYF.

This clone turned up a few times. This sequence joins TRBV2 and TRBJ1-4, with unresolved D. Looked up from germline, CDR1 is SNHLY and CDR2 is FYNNEI. This CDR3 contains 14 residues. V lost 5 bases, J lost 7 bases, and 14 bases lay in between. CDR3 in DNA: TGTGCCAGCAGTATCAACACCTTCAGTGAAAAACTGTTTTTT. Protein product: CASSINTFSEKLFF.

The genes are TRBV7-2 and TRBJ2-3; the D call may be TRBD1 or TRBD2 (5 bases each). Germline loops: CDR1 SGHTA, CDR2 FQGNSA. Trimming pared 4 bases from V and 2 bases from J, leaving 16 bases between. This CDR3 is built from 16 residues. The DNA for the CDR3 is TGTGCCAGCAGCTCAGGGACGGGTTTCAACACAGATACGCAGTATTTT. Its translation: CASSSGTGFNTDTQYF.

This chain uses TRBV9 with TRBJ1-5; D not certain. The CDR3 has 13 residues. V was cut by 6 bases and J by 6 bases, with 13 bases left in between. Germline CDR1 reads SGDLS; CDR2 reads YYNGEE. CDR3 bases: TGTGCCAGCAACCGGTCCCCCGGTCAGCCCCAGCATTTT. This codes for CASNRSPGQPQHF.

Note on this clone: A much larger clonotype is one base distant, so this may be a read error. The identical CDR3 is also encoded by other nucleotide sequences in the sample. This chain links TRBV7-6 with TRBJ2-5; D remains unclear. Deletions cut 0 bases from V and 5 bases from J, with 1 base between. Germline loops: CDR1 SGHVS, CDR2 FNYEAQ. The CDR3 extends over 11 amino acids. For the CDR3, the DNA is TGTGCCAGCAGCTTAGCGGAGACCCAGTACTTC. Residues: CASSLAETQYF.

This clone was observed a handful of times. The chain has TRBV7-9 and TRBJ2-6; D ambiguous. The CDR3 consists of 18 residues. The V and J ends lost 1 base and 3 bases respectively, with 16 bases between them. CDR1 is SEHNR and CDR2 is FQNEAQ in the germline V gene (reference sequence). CDR3 residues: CASSLEGSLRGGANVLTF. DNA for the CDR3: TGTGCCAGCAGCTTAGAGGGCAGTCTTCGTGGTGGGGCCAACGTCCTGACTTTC.